There are a few counts of the clone carrying this TCR beta chain. The CDR3 sequence is 16 residues long. Trimming took off 5 bases at V and 0 bases at J, with 16 bases between the two ends. The germline gives CDR1 KGHDR, CDR2 SFDVKD. Unique molecular identifiers featured in how the TCRbeta library was prepared. TCRdb independently ran MiXCR on the PCR reads; one entry per CDR3 protein. The data contain about 540,000 distinct CDR3 sequences, approximately 20% of them singletons. These data belong to a study of T-cell reconstitution after alpha-beta-depleted transplantation in children. The chain is built from TRBV24-1 and TRBJ2-7, with D hard to call. The receptor comes from a human donor who donated a stem cell graft to a child with acute lymphoblastic leukemia. The sequencing used PBMCs from the stem cell graft donor, collected from the stem cell graft. In DNA, the CDR3 is TGTGCCACCAGTGCTGTGACACCGCGAAGCTCCTACGAGCAGTACTTC. Its translation is CATSAVTPRSSYEQYF.